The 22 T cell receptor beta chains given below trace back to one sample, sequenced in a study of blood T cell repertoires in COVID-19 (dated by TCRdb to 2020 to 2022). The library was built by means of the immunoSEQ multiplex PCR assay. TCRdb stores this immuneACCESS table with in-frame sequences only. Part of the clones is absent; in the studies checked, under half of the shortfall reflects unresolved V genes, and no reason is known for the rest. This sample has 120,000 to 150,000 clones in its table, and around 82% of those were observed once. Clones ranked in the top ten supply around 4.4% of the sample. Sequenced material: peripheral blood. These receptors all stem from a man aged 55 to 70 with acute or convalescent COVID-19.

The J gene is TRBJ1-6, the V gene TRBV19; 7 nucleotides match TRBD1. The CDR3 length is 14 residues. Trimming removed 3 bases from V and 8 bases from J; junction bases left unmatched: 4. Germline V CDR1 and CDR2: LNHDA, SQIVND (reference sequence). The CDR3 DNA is TGTGCCAGTAGTATCGACAGGGTGGATTCACCCCTCCACTTT. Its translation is CASSIDRVDSPLHF. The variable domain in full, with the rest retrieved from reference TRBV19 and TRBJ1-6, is DGGITQSPKYLFRKEGQNVTLSCEQNLNHDAMYWYRQDPGQGLRLIYYSQIVNDFQKGDIAEGYSVSREKKESFPLTVTSAQKNPTAFYLCASSIDRVDSPLHFGNGTRLTVT.

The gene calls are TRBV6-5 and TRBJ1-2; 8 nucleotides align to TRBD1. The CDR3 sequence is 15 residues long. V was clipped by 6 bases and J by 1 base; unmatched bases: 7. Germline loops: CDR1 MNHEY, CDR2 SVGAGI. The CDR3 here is CASSTGQGLNYGYTF. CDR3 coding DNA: TGTGCCAGCAGCACAGGACAGGGCCTTAACTATGGCTACACCTTC.

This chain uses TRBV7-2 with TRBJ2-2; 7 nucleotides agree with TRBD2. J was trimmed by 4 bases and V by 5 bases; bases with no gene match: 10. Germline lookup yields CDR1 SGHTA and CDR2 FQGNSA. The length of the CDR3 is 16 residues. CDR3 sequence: CASSRMGGSGTGELFF. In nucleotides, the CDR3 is TGTGCCAGCAGCCGCATGGGAGGGTCGGGCACCGGGGAGCTGTTTTTT.

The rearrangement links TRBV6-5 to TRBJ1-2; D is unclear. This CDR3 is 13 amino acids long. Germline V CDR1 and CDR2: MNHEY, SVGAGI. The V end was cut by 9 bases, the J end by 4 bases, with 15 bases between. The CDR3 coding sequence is TGTGCCAGTCGTTCTGGTGGCAGCTATGGCTACACCTTC. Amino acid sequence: CASRSGGSYGYTF.

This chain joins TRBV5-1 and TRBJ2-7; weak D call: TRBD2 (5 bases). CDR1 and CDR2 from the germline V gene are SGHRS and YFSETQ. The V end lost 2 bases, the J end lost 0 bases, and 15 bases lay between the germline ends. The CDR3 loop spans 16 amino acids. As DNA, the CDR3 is TGCGCCAGCAGCTTAGTGTCGAGGAGGAGCTCCTACGAGCAGTACTTC. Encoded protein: CASSLVSRRSSYEQYF.

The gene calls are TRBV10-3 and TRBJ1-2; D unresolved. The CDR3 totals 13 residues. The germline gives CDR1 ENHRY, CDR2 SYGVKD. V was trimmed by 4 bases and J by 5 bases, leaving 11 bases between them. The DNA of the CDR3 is TGTGCCATCAGTGCAGCAGCGGGATATGGCTACACCTTC. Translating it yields CAISAAAGYGYTF.

The CDR3 nucleotides read TGTGCCTGGAGCCAAGGTCTAGCGGACCGCGAGCAGTACTTC. Translated: CAWSQGLADREQYF. The rearrangement uses TRBV30 and TRBJ2-7; TRBD2 matches 7 bases. CDR1 is GTSNPN and CDR2 is SVGIG in the germline V gene (reference sequence). V was pared by 3 bases and J by 6 bases, with 11 bases of the junction left unmatched. The CDR3 extends over 14 amino acids.

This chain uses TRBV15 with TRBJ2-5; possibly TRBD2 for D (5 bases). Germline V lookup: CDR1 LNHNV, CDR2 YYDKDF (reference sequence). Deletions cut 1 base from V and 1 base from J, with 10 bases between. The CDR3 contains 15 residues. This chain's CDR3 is CATSRGLGLQETQYF. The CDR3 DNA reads TGTGCCACCAGCAGAGGACTCGGACTCCAAGAGACCCAGTACTTC.

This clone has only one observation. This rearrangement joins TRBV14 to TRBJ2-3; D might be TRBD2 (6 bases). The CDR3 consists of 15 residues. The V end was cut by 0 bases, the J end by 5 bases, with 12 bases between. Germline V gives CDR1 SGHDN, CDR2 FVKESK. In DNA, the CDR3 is TGTGCCAGCAGCCAAGATGTGGAGGGTGGAGATACGCAGTATTTT. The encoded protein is CASSQDVEGGDTQYF.

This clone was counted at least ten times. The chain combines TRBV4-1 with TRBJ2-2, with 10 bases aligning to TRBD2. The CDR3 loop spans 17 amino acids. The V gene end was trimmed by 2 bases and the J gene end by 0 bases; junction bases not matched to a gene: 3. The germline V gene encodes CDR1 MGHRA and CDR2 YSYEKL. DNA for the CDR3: TGCGCCAGCAGCCAACTACTAGCGGGAACGAACACCGGGGAGCTGTTTTTT. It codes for CASSQLLAGTNTGELFF.

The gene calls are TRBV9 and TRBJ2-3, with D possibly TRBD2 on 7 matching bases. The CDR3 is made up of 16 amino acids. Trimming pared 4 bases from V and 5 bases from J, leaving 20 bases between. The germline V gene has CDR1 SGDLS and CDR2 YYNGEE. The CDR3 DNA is TGTGCCAGCAGCCCACAGGGAGGGAGACATATAGATACGCAGTATTTT. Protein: CASSPQGGRHIDTQYF.

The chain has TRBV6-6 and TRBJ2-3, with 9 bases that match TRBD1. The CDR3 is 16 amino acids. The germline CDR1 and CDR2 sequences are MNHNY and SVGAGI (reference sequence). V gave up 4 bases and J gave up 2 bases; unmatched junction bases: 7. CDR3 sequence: CASSSSGTGSTDTQYF. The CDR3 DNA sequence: TGTGCCAGCAGTTCCTCCGGGACAGGGTCCACAGATACGCAGTATTTT.

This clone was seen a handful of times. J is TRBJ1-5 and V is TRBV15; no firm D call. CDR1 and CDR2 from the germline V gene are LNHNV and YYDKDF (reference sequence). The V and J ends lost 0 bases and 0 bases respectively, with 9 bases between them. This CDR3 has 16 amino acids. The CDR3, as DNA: TGTGCCACCAGCAGAGAATCGGGTTATAGCAATCAGCCCCAGCATTTT. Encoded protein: CATSRESGYSNQPQHF.

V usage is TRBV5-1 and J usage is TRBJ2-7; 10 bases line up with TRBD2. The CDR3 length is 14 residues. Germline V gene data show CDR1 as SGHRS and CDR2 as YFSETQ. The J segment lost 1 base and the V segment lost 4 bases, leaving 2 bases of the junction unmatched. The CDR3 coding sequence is TGCGCCAGCAGCGGAGCGGGAGGGTCCTACGAGCAGTACTTC. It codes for CASSGAGGSYEQYF.

The CDR3 DNA reads as TGTGCCAGCAGCAAAGTCCCGGGACTAGCGGGATACGAGCAGTACTTC. Translation gives CASSKVPGLAGYEQYF. The chain has TRBV21-1 and TRBJ2-7; TRBD2 is the table's D call, not checked against the DNA. TRBV21-1 is an annotated pseudogene. This CDR3 has 16 residues.

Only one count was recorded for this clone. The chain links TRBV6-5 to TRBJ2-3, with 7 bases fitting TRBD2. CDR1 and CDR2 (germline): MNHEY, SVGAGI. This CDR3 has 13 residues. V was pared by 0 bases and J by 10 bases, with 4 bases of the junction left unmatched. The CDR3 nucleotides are TGTGCCAGCAGTTACTCGACGCTAGCGGCGCAGTATTTT. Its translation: CASSYSTLAAQYF.

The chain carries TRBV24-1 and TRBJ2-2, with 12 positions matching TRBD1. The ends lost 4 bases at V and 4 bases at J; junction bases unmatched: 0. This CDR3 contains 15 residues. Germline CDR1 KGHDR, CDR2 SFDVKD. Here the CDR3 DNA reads TGTGCCACCAGTGAGGGACAGGGGGCCACCGGGGAGCTGTTTTTT. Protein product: CATSEGQGATGELFF.

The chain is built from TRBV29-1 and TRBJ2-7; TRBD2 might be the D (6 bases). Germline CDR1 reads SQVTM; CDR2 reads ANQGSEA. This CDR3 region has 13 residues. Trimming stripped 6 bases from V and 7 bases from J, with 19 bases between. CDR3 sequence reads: CSVRGGLTGEQYF. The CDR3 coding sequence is TGCAGCGTACGGGGAGGACTGACGGGGGAGCAGTACTTC.

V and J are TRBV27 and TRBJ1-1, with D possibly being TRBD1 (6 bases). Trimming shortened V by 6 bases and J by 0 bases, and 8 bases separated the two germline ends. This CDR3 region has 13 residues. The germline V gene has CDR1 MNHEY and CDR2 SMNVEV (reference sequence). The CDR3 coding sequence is TGTGCCAGCAGAAACAGGGTGAACACTGAAGCTTTCTTT. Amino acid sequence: CASRNRVNTEAFF.

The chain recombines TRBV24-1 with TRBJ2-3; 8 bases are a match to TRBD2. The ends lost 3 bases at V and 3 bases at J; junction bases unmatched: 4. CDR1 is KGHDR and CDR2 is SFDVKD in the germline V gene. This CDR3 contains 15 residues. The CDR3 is CATSDSGRLTDTQYF. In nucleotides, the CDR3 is TGTGCCACCAGTGATAGCGGGAGACTGACAGATACGCAGTATTTT.

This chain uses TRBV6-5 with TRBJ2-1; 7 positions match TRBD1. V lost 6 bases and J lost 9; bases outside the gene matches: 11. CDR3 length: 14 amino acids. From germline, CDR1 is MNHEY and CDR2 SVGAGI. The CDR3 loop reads CASRSTGASAEQFF. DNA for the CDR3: TGTGCCAGCAGATCAACAGGGGCTTCGGCTGAGCAGTTCTTC.

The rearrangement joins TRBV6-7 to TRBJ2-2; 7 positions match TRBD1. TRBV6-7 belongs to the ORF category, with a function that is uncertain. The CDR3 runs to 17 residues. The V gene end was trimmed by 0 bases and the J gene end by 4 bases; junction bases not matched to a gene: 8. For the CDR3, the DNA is TGTGCCAGCAGTTACTCCCCGACAGGGATCGCCACCGGGGAGCTGTTTTTT. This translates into CASSYSPTGIATGELFF.